The text below deals with one TCR beta chain. Its antigen is currently unknown. Collection of approximately 9.3 milliliters of peripheral blood was performed for each donor. The CDR3 length is 15 residues. Per the germline V gene, CDR1 is MDHEN and CDR2 is SYDVKM. V lost 9 bases to trimming and J lost 4 bases, with 21 bases between them. The data derive from a study of blood T cells in healthy people across ages. Overall study results and limits: What prevented conclusive comparison of naive and antigen-experienced cells was that PBMCs were unsorted.

Primed by a sample-barcoded 5' primer and a J-beta primer mix, a second PCR proceeded for roughly 7 to 12 cycles. TCRdb reanalysed the 5' RACE reads using MiXCR and keeps one entry per CDR3 protein. In the table there are hundreds of thousands of distinct CDR3 sequences, 35% to 50% of which are singletons. The V call is TRBV28, the J call TRBJ1-1; no reliable D call. The source is an elderly man in good health. The sequencing sample was made of blood. The CDR3 region is CASWRTGGWSTEAFF. The CDR3 DNA sequence: TGTGCCAGTTGGAGGACGGGCGGTTGGAGCACTGAAGCTTTCTTT.